These 4 T cell receptor beta chains came from one sample sequenced in a study of T cells in Graves' hyperthyroidism and ophthalmopathy (dated by TCRdb to between 2017 and 2020). The library relied on multiplex PCR. The sequencer was an Illumina HiSeq 2000. Amplification of TCR beta CDR3 regions was carried out from RNA transcripts. The first round of RT-PCR for the TCR CDR3 was performed with the HTBI primer set and the Qiagen OneStep RT-PCR kit. Using fastp at Q25 and MiXCR, TCRdb reprocessed the public reads and kept productive beta chains. Records with the same CDR3 protein are collapsed into one entry carrying the most frequent genes and DNA. Counted in this sample were 400,000 or so distinct CDR3 sequences; about 15% of them appeared once. Of the sample, about 20% is held by the ten largest clones. Sequencing input: blood. The receptors originated from a woman aged 25-40 years with Graves' ophthalmopathy.

This clonotype was seen at least ten times. The chain has TRBV27 and TRBJ1-2, with D tentatively TRBD1 (6 bases). The length of the CDR3 is 13 residues. Germline CDR1 and CDR2: MNHEY and SMNVEV (reference sequence). Trimming left V 0 bases short and J 5 bases short, with 7 bases between. In nucleotides, the CDR3 is TGTGCCAGCAGTTTATCCAGGGGTTATGGCTACACCTTC. Translating it yields CASSLSRGYGYTF.

This clonotype was counted a few times. This chain joins TRBV9 and TRBJ2-2, with D tentatively TRBD1 (6 bases). Germline V gene lookup returns CDR1 SGDLS and CDR2 YYNGEE. Trimming shortened V by 3 bases and J by 5 bases, and 14 bases separated the two germline ends. This CDR3 is built from 15 residues. DNA for the CDR3: TGTGCCAGCAGCGCCCACGATACAGGGACCGGGGAGCTGTTTTTT. It yields the protein CASSAHDTGTGELFF.

This clonotype was seen repeatedly, ten times or more. V usage is TRBV29-1 and J usage is TRBJ1-2; a possible D gene is TRBD1 (6 bases). This CDR3 has 12 residues. The germline V and J ends were trimmed by 7 bases and 4 bases, with 13 bases remaining between them. CDR1 SQVTM and CDR2 ANQGSEA come from the germline V gene. The CDR3 sequence: CSAVTGPYGYTF. The CDR3 nucleotides are TGCAGCGCCGTGACAGGCCCCTATGGCTACACCTTC. The whole variable domain, filled in from reference TRBV29-1 and TRBJ1-2, reads SAVISQKPSRDICQRGTSLTIQCQVDSQVTMMFWYRQQPGQSLTLIATANQGSEATYESGFVIDKFPISRPNLTFSTLTVSNMSPEDSSIYLCSAVTGPYGYTFGSGTRLTVV.

V is TRBV6-1 and J is TRBJ1-5; D not resolved. The germline V gene encodes CDR1 MNHNS and CDR2 SASEGT. With 7 bases removed from V and 2 bases from J, the gap between germline ends came to 15 bases. The CDR3 is 15 residues long. CDR3 loop: CASTNTGKGNQPQHF. The CDR3, as DNA: TGTGCCAGCACCAACACCGGGAAGGGCAATCAGCCCCAGCATTTT.